This T cell receptor (beta chain) was identified during a study of T-cell reconstitution after alpha-beta-depleted transplantation in children. Overall study results and limits: Approximately two months post-transplant, alpha-beta T cells reportedly originated from several hundred expanded graft clones. Newly produced T cells mostly provided counts and TCRbeta diversity after one year, as hyperexpanded clones declined. At day 60, the high TCRbeta diversity found in some patients originated from recipient T cells and thymic progenitors that had survived.

To note about this clonotype: Its antigen is currently unknown. At one boundary the junction diverges from the germline segment, which might be a read error.

Germline CDR1 SGHRS, CDR2 YFSETQ. The CDR3 loop spans 14 amino acids. Researchers prepared the TCRbeta library using unique molecular identifiers, the study reports. In TCRdb, the PCR reads were re-called with MiXCR into one record per CDR3 protein. The data show 700,000 to 950,000 distinct CDR3 sequences, around 17% seen once. Material: PBMCs, mostly from graft donor cells, obtained 360 days after TCRalphabeta/CD19-depleted stem cell transplant. The sequence was collected from a male patient aged 10 to 17 who had a stem cell transplant for acute lymphoblastic leukemia, so the T cells may come from the graft donor. The J gene is TRBJ2-5, the V gene TRBV5-1; D is unresolved. DNA for the CDR3: TGCGCCAGCAGCTCTGGCCCCTCACAAGAGACCCAGCACTTC. Translating it yields CASSSGPSQETQHF.